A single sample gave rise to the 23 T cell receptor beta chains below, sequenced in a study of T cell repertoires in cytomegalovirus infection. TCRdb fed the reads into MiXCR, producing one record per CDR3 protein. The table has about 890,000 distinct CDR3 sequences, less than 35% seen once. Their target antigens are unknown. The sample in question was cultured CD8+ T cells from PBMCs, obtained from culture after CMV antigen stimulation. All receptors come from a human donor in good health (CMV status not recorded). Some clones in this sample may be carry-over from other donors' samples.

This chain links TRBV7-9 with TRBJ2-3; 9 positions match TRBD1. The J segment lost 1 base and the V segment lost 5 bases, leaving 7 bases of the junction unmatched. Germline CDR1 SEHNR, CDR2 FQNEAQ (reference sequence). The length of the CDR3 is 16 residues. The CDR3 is CASSPRTGEGTDTQYF. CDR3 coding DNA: TGTGCCAGCAGCCCGCGGACAGGGGAGGGCACAGATACGCAGTATTTT.

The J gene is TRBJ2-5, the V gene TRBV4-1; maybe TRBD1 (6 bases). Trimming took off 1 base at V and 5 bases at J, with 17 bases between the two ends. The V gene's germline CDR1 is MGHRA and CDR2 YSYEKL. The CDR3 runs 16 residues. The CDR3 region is CASSQGGPTFEETQYF. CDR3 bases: TGCGCCAGCAGCCAAGGGGGGCCGACATTCGAGGAGACCCAGTACTTC.

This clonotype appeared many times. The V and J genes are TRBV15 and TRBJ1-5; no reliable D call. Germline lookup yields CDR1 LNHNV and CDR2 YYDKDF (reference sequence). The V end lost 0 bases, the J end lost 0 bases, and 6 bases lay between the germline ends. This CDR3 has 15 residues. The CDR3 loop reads CATSRDRNSNQPQHF. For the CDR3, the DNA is TGTGCCACCAGCAGAGACAGGAATAGCAATCAGCCCCAGCATTTT.

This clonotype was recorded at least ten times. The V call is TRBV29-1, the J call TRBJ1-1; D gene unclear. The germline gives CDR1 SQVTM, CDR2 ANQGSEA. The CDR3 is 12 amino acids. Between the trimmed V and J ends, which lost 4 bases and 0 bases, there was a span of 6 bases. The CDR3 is CSVGRMNTEAFF. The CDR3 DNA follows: TGCAGCGTTGGAAGGATGAACACTGAAGCTTTCTTT.

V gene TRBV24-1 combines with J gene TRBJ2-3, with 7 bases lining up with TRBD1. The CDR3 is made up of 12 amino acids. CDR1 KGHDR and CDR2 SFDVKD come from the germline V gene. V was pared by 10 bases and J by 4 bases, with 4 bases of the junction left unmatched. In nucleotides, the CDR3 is TGTGCCACAGAGGGGGCTGCAGATACGCAGTATTTT. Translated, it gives CATEGAADTQYF.

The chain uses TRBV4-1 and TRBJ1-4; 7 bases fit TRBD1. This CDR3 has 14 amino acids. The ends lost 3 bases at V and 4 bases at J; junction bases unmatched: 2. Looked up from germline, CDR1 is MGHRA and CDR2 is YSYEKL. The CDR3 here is CASSHRDSNEKLFF. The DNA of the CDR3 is TGCGCCAGCAGCCACCGGGACAGTAATGAAAAACTGTTTTTT.

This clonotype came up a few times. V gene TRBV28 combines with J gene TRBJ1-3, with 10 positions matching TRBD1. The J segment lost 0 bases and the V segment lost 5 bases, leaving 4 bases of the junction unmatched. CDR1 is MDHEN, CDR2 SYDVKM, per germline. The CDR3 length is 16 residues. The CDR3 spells CASSLGQGGSGNTIYF. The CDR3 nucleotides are TGTGCCAGCAGTCTAGGACAGGGGGGCTCTGGAAACACCATATATTTT.

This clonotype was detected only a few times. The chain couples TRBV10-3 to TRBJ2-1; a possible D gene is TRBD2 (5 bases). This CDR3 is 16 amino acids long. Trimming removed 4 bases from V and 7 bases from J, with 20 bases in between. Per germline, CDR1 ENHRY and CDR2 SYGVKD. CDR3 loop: CAISVFMEAPLNEQFF. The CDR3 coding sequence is TGTGCCATCAGTGTTTTTATGGAGGCCCCTCTAAATGAGCAGTTCTTC.

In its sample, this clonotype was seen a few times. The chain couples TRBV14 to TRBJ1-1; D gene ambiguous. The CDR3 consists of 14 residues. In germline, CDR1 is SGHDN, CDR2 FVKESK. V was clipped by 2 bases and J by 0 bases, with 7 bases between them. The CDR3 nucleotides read TGTGCCAGCAGCCAACGTACGCTGAACACTGAAGCTTTCTTT. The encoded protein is CASSQRTLNTEAFF.

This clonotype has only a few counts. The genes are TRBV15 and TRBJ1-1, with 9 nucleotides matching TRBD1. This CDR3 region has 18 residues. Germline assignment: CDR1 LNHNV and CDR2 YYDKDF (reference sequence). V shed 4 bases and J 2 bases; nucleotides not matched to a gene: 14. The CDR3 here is CATSTRSTGGPFNTEAFF. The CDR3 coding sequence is TGTGCCACCAGCACGAGATCCACAGGGGGCCCATTCAACACTGAAGCTTTCTTT.

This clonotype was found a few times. Written as DNA, the CDR3 is TGTGCCAGCAGCATTGGACCGACGTACGAGCAGTACTTC. It specifies CASSIGPTYEQYF. The chain is built from TRBV12-3 or TRBV12-4 and TRBJ2-7; no clear D gene. There are 13 residues in the CDR3. Trimming pared 6 bases from V and 4 bases from J, leaving 13 bases between.

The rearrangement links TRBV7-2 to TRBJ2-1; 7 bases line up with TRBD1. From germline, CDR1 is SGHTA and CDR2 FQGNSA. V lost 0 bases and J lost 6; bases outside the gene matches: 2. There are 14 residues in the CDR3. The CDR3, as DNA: TGTGCCAGCAGCTTAGCGGGACAGACCAATGAGCAGTTCTTC. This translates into CASSLAGQTNEQFF.

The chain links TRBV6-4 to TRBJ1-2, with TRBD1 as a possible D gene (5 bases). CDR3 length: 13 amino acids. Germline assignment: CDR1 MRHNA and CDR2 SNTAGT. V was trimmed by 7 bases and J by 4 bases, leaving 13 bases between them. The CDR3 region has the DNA TGTGCCAGCACCCCCCCCGGGACCTATGGCTACACCTTC. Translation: CASTPPGTYGYTF.

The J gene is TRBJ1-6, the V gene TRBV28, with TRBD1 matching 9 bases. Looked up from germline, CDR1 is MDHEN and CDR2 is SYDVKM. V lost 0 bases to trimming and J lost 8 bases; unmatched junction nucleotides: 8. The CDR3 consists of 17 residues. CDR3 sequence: CASSLWGTGGRDSPLHF. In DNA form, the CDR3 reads TGTGCCAGCAGTTTATGGGGCACAGGGGGCAGAGATTCACCCCTCCACTTT.

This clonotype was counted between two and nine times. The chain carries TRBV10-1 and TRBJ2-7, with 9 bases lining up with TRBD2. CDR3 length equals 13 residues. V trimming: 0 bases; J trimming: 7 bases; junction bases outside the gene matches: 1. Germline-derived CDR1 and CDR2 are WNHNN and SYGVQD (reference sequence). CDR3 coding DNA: TGCGCCAGCAGTGAGTCGACTAGCGGAGAGCAGTACTTC. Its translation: CASSESTSGEQYF.

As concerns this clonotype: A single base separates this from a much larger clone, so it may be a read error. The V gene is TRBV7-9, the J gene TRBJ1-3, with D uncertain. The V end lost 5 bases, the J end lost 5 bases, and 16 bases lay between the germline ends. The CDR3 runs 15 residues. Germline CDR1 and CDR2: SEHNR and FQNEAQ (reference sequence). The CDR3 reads CASSLGRILRNTIYF. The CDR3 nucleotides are TGTGCCAGCAGCCTAGGGAGGATTTTGAGAAACACCATATATTTT.

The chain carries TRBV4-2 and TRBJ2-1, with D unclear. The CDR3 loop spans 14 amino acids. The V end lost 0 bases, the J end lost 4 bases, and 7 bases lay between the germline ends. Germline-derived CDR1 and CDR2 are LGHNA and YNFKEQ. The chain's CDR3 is CASSQEERYNEQFF. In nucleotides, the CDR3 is TGTGCCAGCAGCCAAGAAGAACGATACAATGAGCAGTTCTTC.

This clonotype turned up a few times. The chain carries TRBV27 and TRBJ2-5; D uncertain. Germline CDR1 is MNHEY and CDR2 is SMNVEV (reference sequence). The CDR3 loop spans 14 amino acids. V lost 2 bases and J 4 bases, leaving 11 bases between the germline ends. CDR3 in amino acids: CASSLAAGPETQYF. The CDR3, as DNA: TGTGCCAGCAGTTTAGCGGCAGGCCCAGAGACCCAGTACTTC.

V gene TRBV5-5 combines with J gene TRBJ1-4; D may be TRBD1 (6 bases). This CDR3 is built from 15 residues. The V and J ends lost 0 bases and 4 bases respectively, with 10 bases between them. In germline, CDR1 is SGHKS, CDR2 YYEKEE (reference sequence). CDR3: CASSLEDSGNEKLFF. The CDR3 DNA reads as TGTGCCAGCAGCTTGGAGGACAGCGGTAATGAAAAACTGTTTTTT.

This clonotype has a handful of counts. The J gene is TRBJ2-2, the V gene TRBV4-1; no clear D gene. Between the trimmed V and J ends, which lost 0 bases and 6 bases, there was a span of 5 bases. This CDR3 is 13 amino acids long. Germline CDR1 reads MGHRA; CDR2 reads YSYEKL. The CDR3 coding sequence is TGCGCCAGCAGCCAAGATGCCCCCGGGGAGCTGTTTTTT. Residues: CASSQDAPGELFF.

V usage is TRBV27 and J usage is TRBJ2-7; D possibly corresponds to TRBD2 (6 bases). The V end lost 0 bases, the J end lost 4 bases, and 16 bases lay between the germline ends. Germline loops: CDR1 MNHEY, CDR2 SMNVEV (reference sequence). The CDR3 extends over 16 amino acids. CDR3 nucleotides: TGTGCCAGCAGTTTATCGATACGGCGGGGTACGTACGAGCAGTACTTC. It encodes CASSLSIRRGTYEQYF.

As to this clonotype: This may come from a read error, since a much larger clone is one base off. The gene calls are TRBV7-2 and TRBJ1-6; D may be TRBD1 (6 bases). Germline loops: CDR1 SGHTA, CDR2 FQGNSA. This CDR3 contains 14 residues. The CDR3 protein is CANSVEQGNSPLHF. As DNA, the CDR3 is TGTGCCAACAGCGTCGAACAGGGCAACTCACCCCTCCACTTT.

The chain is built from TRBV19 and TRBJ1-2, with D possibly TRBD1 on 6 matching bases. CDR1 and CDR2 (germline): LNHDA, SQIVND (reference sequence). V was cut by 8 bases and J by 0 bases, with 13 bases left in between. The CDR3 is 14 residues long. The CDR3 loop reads CASLGQLSNYGYTF. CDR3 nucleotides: TGTGCCAGTCTCGGACAGCTTTCTAACTATGGCTACACCTTC.